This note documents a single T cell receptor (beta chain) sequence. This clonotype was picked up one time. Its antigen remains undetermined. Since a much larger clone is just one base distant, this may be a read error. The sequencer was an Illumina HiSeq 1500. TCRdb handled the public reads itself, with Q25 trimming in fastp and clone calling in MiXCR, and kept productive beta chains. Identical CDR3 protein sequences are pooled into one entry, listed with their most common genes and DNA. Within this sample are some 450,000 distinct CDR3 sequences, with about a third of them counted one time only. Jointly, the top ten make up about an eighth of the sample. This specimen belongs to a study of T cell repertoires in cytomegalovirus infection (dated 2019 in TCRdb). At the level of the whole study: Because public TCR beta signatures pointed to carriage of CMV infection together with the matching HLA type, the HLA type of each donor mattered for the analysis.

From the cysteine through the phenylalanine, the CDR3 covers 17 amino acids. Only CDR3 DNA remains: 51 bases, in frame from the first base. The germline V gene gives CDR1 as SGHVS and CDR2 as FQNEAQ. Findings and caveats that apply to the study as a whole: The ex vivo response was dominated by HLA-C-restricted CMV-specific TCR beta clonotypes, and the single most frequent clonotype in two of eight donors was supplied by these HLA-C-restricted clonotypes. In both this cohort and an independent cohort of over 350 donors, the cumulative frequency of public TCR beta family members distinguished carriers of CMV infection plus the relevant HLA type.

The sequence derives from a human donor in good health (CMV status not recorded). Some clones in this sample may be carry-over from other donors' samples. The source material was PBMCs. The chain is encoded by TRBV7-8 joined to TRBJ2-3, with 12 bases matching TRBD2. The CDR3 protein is CASSTPGLAGLTETQYF. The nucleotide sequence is TGTGCCAGCAGCACCCCAGGACTAGCGGGGCTCACAGAGACGCAGTATTTT.